What follows are 30 T cell receptor beta chains derived from one specimen sequenced in a study of monozygotic twins with inflammatory bowel disease (dated by TCRdb to between 2017 and 2020). Preparation of the library involved 5' RACE. The sequencer listed for this sample is Illumina HiSeq 2500. TCRdb reprocessed the public reads and reports one entry per CDR3 protein sequence, without DNA. The sample's table lists a count of some 400,000 distinct CDR3 sequences. Together, the top ten hold about 2.4% of the sample. Sequencing was done on a sample of blood. The receptors shown here come from a human donor with ulcerative colitis or Crohn's disease, or a healthy co-twin of an affected twin (not recorded which).

V is TRBV12-3 or TRBV12-4 and J is TRBJ1-4; TCRdb names TRBD1, which stays unverified in the absence of DNA. This CDR3 is built from 14 residues. CDR3 protein: CASSRKGGWEKLFF.

This chain connects TRBV7-9 to TRBJ2-1; the D call from TCRdb, TRBD2, cannot be confirmed without DNA. The CDR3 is 16 residues long. Germline CDR1 reads SEHNR; CDR2 reads FQNEAQ (reference sequence). CDR3: CASSRVEGRTFDEQFF.

V usage is TRBV14 and J usage is TRBJ2-5; without DNA, the TCRdb call of TRBD2 cannot be checked. This CDR3 has 11 amino acids. The V gene's germline CDR1 is SGHDN and CDR2 FVKESK. The CDR3 reads CASSALKTQYF.

This chain uses TRBV7-9 with TRBJ2-1. This CDR3 comprises 17 residues. Germline V gene lookup returns CDR1 SEHNR and CDR2 FQNEAQ (reference sequence). CDR3 amino acids: CASRLLGEVSTYNEQFF.

This chain connects TRBV28 to TRBJ1-6; TCRdb selects TRBD1, and the lack of DNA leaves this call unchecked. The length of the CDR3 is 14 residues. In germline, CDR1 is MDHEN, CDR2 SYDVKM. The CDR3 loop reads CASSLARVGSPLHF. The entire variable domain, with the rest obtained from reference TRBV28 and TRBJ1-6, is as follows: DVKVTQSSRYLVKRTGEKVFLECVQDMDHENMFWYRQDPGLGLRLIYFSYDVKMKEKGDIPEGYSVSREKKERFSLILESASTNQTSMYLCASSLARVGSPLHFGNGTRLTVT.

This chain joins TRBV5-4 and TRBJ1-2. This CDR3 region has 17 residues. From germline, CDR1 is SGHNT and CDR2 YYREEE (reference sequence). CDR3 in amino acids: CASSLFPLGGSNYGYTF.

The chain employs TRBV20-1 and TRBJ2-1; the TCRdb D gene call, TRBD1, has no DNA to confirm it. CDR1 is DFQATT and CDR2 is SNEGSKA in the germline V gene (reference sequence). The CDR3 consists of 17 residues. CDR3 protein: CSASPLGLASSYNEQFF.

This chain uses TRBV6-1 with TRBJ2-1; TCRdb calls TRBD1, which cannot be checked without DNA. The CDR3 spans 14 residues. CDR1 MNHNS and CDR2 SASEGT come from the germline V gene. This CDR3 reads CASSGRQGSLEQFF.

The chain carries TRBV4-2 and TRBJ2-1; TCRdb names TRBD2, which stays unverified in the absence of DNA. CDR3 length: 16 residues. Per the germline V gene, CDR1 is LGHNA and CDR2 is YNFKEQ. This CDR3 is CASSRERGSSYNEQFF.

The rearrangement uses TRBV12-3 or TRBV12-4 and TRBJ2-3. The CDR3 consists of 14 residues. CDR3 sequence reads: CASSFNRKGDTQYF.

V usage is TRBV7-3 and J usage is TRBJ2-2; TCRdb reports TRBD1, a call that lacks DNA to check it against. Germline CDR1 reads SGHTA; CDR2 reads FQGTGA. The CDR3 totals 15 residues. The CDR3 is CASSGGGANTGELFF.

The V gene is TRBV5-1, the J gene TRBJ2-1; the TCRdb D gene call, TRBD1, has no DNA to confirm it. Germline V lookup: CDR1 SGHRS, CDR2 YFSETQ. The CDR3 runs to 16 residues. The chain's CDR3 is CASSNWDRPPINEQFF.

The J gene is TRBJ2-1, the V gene TRBV9; the TRBD2 assignment by TCRdb is unverifiable without DNA. The CDR3 length is 18 residues. Germline assignment: CDR1 SGDLS and CDR2 YYNGEE. CDR3 sequence: CASSVGLAGGGVGNEQFF.

The gene calls are TRBV27 and TRBJ2-7. The CDR3 covers 13 residues. Germline assignment: CDR1 MNHEY and CDR2 SMNVEV (reference sequence). The CDR3 loop is CASSLLGAYEQYF.

V gene TRBV5-6 combines with J gene TRBJ2-1; TCRdb names TRBD1, which stays unverified in the absence of DNA. Germline V gives CDR1 SGHDT, CDR2 YYEEEE. The CDR3 extends over 19 amino acids. The CDR3 loop is CASSGRGQEGRGTYNEQFF.

The genes are TRBV6-6 and TRBJ2-3; checking the TCRdb D call of TRBD1 is not possible without DNA. CDR3 length: 12 residues. Germline V gives CDR1 MNHNY, CDR2 SVGAGI (reference sequence). The CDR3 loop reads CASSRRADTQYF.

This rearrangement joins TRBV7-6 to TRBJ2-3; the D call of TRBD1 rests on TCRdb alone, since no DNA is present to check it. CDR1 and CDR2 (germline): SGHVS, FNYEAQ. The CDR3 is 15 residues long. The CDR3 reads CASSRIRGSADTQYF.

The chain carries TRBV20-1 and TRBJ2-1; TCRdb's D call of TRBD1 is untestable without DNA. This CDR3 is built from 14 residues. CDR1 and CDR2 from the germline V gene are DFQATT and SNEGSKA (reference sequence). The CDR3 sequence: CSAPGQGPYNEQFF.

The rearrangement joins TRBV19 to TRBJ1-3. Germline CDR1 LNHDA, CDR2 SQIVND (reference sequence). This CDR3 is 14 amino acids long. This chain's CDR3 is CASSGVVVRNTIYF.

The rearrangement joins TRBV30 to TRBJ2-2; the TCRdb D gene call, TRBD2, has no DNA to confirm it. The CDR3 loop spans 17 amino acids. Germline lookup yields CDR1 GTSNPN and CDR2 SVGIG (reference sequence). This chain's CDR3 is CAFSPPGAGGWTGELFF.

J is TRBJ2-7 and V is TRBV20-1; TCRdb gives TRBD2 as the D gene, but with no DNA this cannot be confirmed. The CDR3 runs to 16 residues. Germline V gives CDR1 DFQATT, CDR2 SNEGSKA (reference sequence). CDR3 region: CSAGSRTSATAWEQYF.

This chain connects TRBV5-5 to TRBJ2-1; TCRdb calls TRBD2, which cannot be checked without DNA. Germline CDR1 and CDR2: SGHKS and YYEKEE (reference sequence). This CDR3 is built from 15 residues. The CDR3 protein is CASSWAGGRANEQFF.

The J gene is TRBJ1-1, the V gene TRBV6-2 or TRBV6-3. There are 13 residues in the CDR3. Germline V gene sequence: CDR1 MNHEY, CDR2 SVGEGT. The CDR3 region is CASISTGNTEAFF.

The chain recombines TRBV7-2 with TRBJ2-1; TCRdb gives TRBD1 as the D gene, but with no DNA this cannot be confirmed. Germline V gene sequence: CDR1 SGHTA, CDR2 FQGNSA. This CDR3 comprises 17 residues. CDR3 amino acids: CASRLRDSYISYNEQFF.

The CDR3 loop reads CASSVVGASSDTQYF. The genes are TRBV9 and TRBJ2-3. Germline V gives CDR1 SGDLS, CDR2 YYNGEE. The CDR3 sequence is 15 residues long.

The CDR3 region is CASIAGPTYNEQFF. This rearrangement joins TRBV5-1 to TRBJ2-1; with no DNA, the TCRdb D assignment of TRBD2 cannot be verified. CDR1 is SGHRS, CDR2 YFSETQ, per germline. This CDR3 has 14 amino acids.

The chain has TRBV12-3 or TRBV12-4 and TRBJ2-3. This CDR3 contains 13 residues. CDR3 loop: CASRRNGADTQYF.

The chain is built from TRBV28 and TRBJ1-4; TCRdb selects TRBD1, and the lack of DNA leaves this call unchecked. The germline V gene encodes CDR1 MDHEN and CDR2 SYDVKM. The CDR3 sequence is 15 residues long. CDR3 protein: CASRRLNREDEKLFF. Using reference TRBV28 and TRBJ1-4 for the parts outside the CDR3, the full variable domain is DVKVTQSSRYLVKRTGEKVFLECVQDMDHENMFWYRQDPGLGLRLIYFSYDVKMKEKGDIPEGYSVSREKKERFSLILESASTNQTSMYLCASRRLNREDEKLFFGSGTQLSVL.

V and J are TRBV20-1 and TRBJ1-1; the D gene TCRdb calls, TRBD1, cannot be checked with no DNA. CDR3 size: 15 residues. Per the germline V gene, CDR1 is DFQATT and CDR2 is SNEGSKA (reference sequence). The chain's CDR3 is CSARPRTGSNTEAFF.

This chain connects TRBV20-1 to TRBJ1-2; TCRdb designates TRBD1, a call that cannot be tested without DNA. CDR1 is DFQATT and CDR2 is SNEGSKA in the germline V gene (reference sequence). The CDR3 length is 13 residues. The CDR3 protein is CSARDRGDGGYTF.